These 11 T cell receptor beta chains share one sample of origin, sequenced in a study of T-cell memory formation after mild COVID-19. MiXCR, run by TCRdb on the 5' RACE reads, gives a single entry per CDR3 protein. The data contain around 300,000 distinct CDR3 sequences, 13% to 15% of them singletons. Source material: PBMCs or a T cell subset sorted from them (not recorded which). The receptors originated from a man younger than 35 who had mild COVID-19 (a few samples of this study predate the infection). Cell type and time point are not known.

This chain connects TRBV5-4 to TRBJ1-1, with D uncertain. V was pared by 7 bases and J by 1 base, with 14 bases between. CDR1 and CDR2 (germline): SGHNT, YYREEE (reference sequence). This CDR3 has 14 residues. CDR3 nucleotide sequence: TGTGCCAGCCGAGAGACCCACTCGAACACTGAAGCTTTCTTT. Translating it yields CASRETHSNTEAFF.

This clonotype showed up many times. The chain combines TRBV7-2 with TRBJ1-2; D is unresolved. Trimming took off 5 bases at V and 4 bases at J, with 14 bases between the two ends. The CDR3 runs to 14 residues. Germline values: CDR1 SGHTA, CDR2 FQGNSA. For the CDR3, the DNA is TGTGCCAGCAGCCCGACCGGGTTCCTCTATGGCTACACCTTC. This gives the protein CASSPTGFLYGYTF. Using reference TRBV7-2 and TRBJ1-2 for the parts outside the CDR3, the full variable domain is GAGVSQSPSNKVTEKGKDVELRCDPISGHTALYWYRQSLGQGLEFLIYFQGNSAPDKSGLPSDRFSAERTGGSVSTLTIQRTQQEDSAVYLCASSPTGFLYGYTFGSGTRLTVV.

The gene calls are TRBV7-9 and TRBJ2-5; tentatively, D is TRBD1 (6 bases). From germline, CDR1 is SEHNR and CDR2 FQNEAQ (reference sequence). The CDR3 has 13 amino acids. V was pared by 8 bases and J by 2 bases, with 12 bases between. The CDR3 is CASLSRGQETQYF. CDR3 nucleotide sequence: TGTGCCAGCCTGAGCAGGGGACAAGAGACCCAGTACTTC. Based on the CDR3 plus reference TRBV7-9 and TRBJ2-5, the full variable domain is DTGVSQNPRHKITKRGQNVTFRCDPISEHNRLYWYRQTLGQGPEFLTYFQNEAQLEKSRLLSDRFSAERPKGSFSTLEIQRTEQGDSAMYLCASLSRGQETQYFGPGTRLLVL.

V is TRBV7-9 and J is TRBJ2-3, with D maybe TRBD2 (6 bases). Germline V lookup: CDR1 SEHNR, CDR2 FQNEAQ (reference sequence). V was shortened by 8 bases and J by 4 bases, with 10 bases between the two germline ends. CDR3 size: 12 residues. CDR3 in amino acids: CASSAGPDTQYF. The CDR3 nucleotides read TGTGCCAGCTCTGCGGGGCCAGATACGCAGTATTTT.

The genes are TRBV20-1 and TRBJ1-2, with TRBD1 matching 8 bases. The CDR3 consists of 12 residues. The J segment lost 4 bases and the V segment lost 6 bases, leaving 4 bases of the junction unmatched. CDR1 and CDR2 (germline): DFQATT, SNEGSKA (reference sequence). In DNA, the CDR3 is TGCAGTGCCGCCACAGGGGGCTATGGCTACACCTTC. It codes for CSAATGGYGYTF.

This clonotype was found a few times. This chain uses TRBV7-2 with TRBJ2-7; D is unresolved. V lost 1 base and J lost 4, with 11 bases in between. The CDR3 has 14 residues. Germline CDR1 reads SGHTA; CDR2 reads FQGNSA. CDR3 sequence: CASSLGVGDYEQYF. The CDR3 DNA is TGTGCCAGCAGCTTAGGGGTTGGGGATTACGAGCAGTACTTC.

This clonotype occurred a few times. The chain has TRBV9 and TRBJ1-6, with D perhaps matching TRBD1 (5 bases). CDR3 length equals 16 residues. In germline, CDR1 is SGDLS, CDR2 YYNGEE. Trimming stripped 3 bases from V and 6 bases from J, with 16 bases between. The CDR3 DNA reads TGTGCCAGCAGCGCGCACCAGGCGGGGACTAATTCACCCCTCCACTTT. As protein: CASSAHQAGTNSPLHF.

This clonotype has more than one count but fewer than ten. The chain carries TRBV7-2 and TRBJ2-5; D tentatively reads TRBD1 or TRBD2 (5 bases each). Deletions cut 4 bases from V and 0 bases from J, with 9 bases between. Germline assignment: CDR1 SGHTA and CDR2 FQGNSA. This CDR3 has 14 residues. The CDR3 sequence: CASSWGSNQETQYF. The CDR3 DNA follows: TGTGCCAGCAGCTGGGGGAGTAACCAAGAGACCCAGTACTTC.

This clonotype turned up a few times. The rearrangement joins TRBV5-5 to TRBJ2-3; 10 positions match TRBD2. The trim removed 4 bases at V and 7 bases at J, leaving 6 bases unmatched. The CDR3 totals 14 residues. The germline CDR1 and CDR2 sequences are SGHKS and YYEKEE (reference sequence). The CDR3 DNA sequence: TGTGCCAGCAGCGCTCTAGCGGGGGACCATACGCAGTATTTT. Residues: CASSALAGDHTQYF.

The table lists this clonotype with a few counts. CDR3 region: CAITTDRATDTQYF. The CDR3 DNA is TGTGCCATCACCACCGACAGGGCCACAGATACGCAGTATTTT. The V call is TRBV10-3, the J call TRBJ2-3, with TRBD1 identical over 7 bases. Trimming removed 7 bases from V and 2 bases from J; junction bases left unmatched: 6. The CDR3 length is 14 residues. Germline CDR1 reads ENHRY; CDR2 reads SYGVKD.

This clonotype was counted between two and nine times. The rearrangement uses TRBV5-1 and TRBJ2-1; 12 nucleotides align to TRBD2. The length of the CDR3 is 16 residues. The V segment lost 4 bases and the J segment 7 bases; nucleotides outside the gene matches: 9. The germline V gene has CDR1 SGHRS and CDR2 YFSETQ. The CDR3 DNA sequence: TGCGCCAGCAGCGTTCTAGCGGGGGGGCCTGAGAATGAGCAGTTCTTC. This encodes CASSVLAGGPENEQFF.